These 23 T cell receptor beta chains came from one sample sequenced in a study of PD-1 blockade in classical Hodgkin lymphoma. The assay was immunoSEQ multiplex PCR, and TCRdb's table has in-frame clones only and misses some. The repertoire holds under 40,000 clones, with 88% as singletons. Time point specified: newly diagnosed, previously untreated cHL patient sample. Magnetic depletion of unwanted cells isolated CD4+ T cells from thawed PBMCs. Sequenced input: CD4+ T cells from blood. The receptor source for this set is a human donor with classical Hodgkin lymphoma.

The chain recombines TRBV19 with TRBJ2-1, with D possibly matching TRBD2 (6 bases). The germline gives CDR1 LNHDA, CDR2 SQIVND (reference sequence). Trimming removed 6 bases from V and 8 bases from J, with 17 bases in between. This CDR3 region has 14 residues. The CDR3 here is CASSSGLLRDEQFF. CDR3 in DNA: TGTGCCAGTAGCTCGGGACTCTTGAGGGATGAGCAGTTCTTC.

V usage is TRBV10-3 and J usage is TRBJ2-1; D possibly corresponds to TRBD2 (5 bases). V lost 3 bases and J 5 bases, leaving 8 bases between the germline ends. There are 13 residues in the CDR3. From germline, CDR1 is ENHRY and CDR2 SYGVKD. As DNA, the CDR3 is TGTGCCATCAGTGAACAGAGGGACAATGAGCAGTTCTTC. This translates into CAISEQRDNEQFF.

This chain links TRBV7-6 with TRBJ2-1; 12 nucleotides align to TRBD2. J lost 9 bases, V lost 4 bases, and 16 bases had no gene match. CDR3 length equals 18 residues. CDR1 SGHVS and CDR2 FNYEAQ come from the germline V gene. CDR3 DNA: TGTGCCAGCAGCTCGCCCCCGGGACTAGCGGGTGGACGGGGTGAGCAGTTCTTC. Translated: CASSSPPGLAGGRGEQFF.

In regard to this clone: The sample carries other DNA sequences with the same CDR3. The chain links TRBV9 to TRBJ2-7, with 14 bases that match TRBD2. CDR3 size: 16 residues. Germline CDR1 and CDR2: SGDLS and YYNGEE. Trimming at V came to 3 bases and at J to 7 bases, leaving 9 bases not matched to a gene. CDR3 DNA: TGTGCCAGCAGCGCAGGGGGACTAGCGGGAGTAGGAGAGCAGTACTTC. Its protein product is CASSAGGLAGVGEQYF.

This chain uses TRBV5-1 with TRBJ2-1; a possible D gene is TRBD2 (6 bases). Germline V gene lookup returns CDR1 SGHRS and CDR2 YFSETQ. This CDR3 is built from 16 residues. V lost 3 bases to trimming and J lost 2 bases, with 15 bases between them. The DNA of the CDR3 is TGCGCCAGCAGCTGGGGGGTCATTAGCACCTACAATGAGCAGTTCTTC. Translation gives CASSWGVISTYNEQFF.

CDR3 sequence (DNA): TGTGCCAGCGGCGGCACAGGGTATGGCTACACCTTC. This sequence encodes CASGGTGYGYTF. The V gene is TRBV28, the J gene TRBJ1-2; a possible D gene is TRBD1 (6 bases). Germline CDR1 is MDHEN and CDR2 is SYDVKM. This CDR3 is built from 12 residues. V lost 8 bases to trimming and J lost 5 bases, with 12 bases between them.

V and J are TRBV19 and TRBJ2-3; D unclear. Germline values: CDR1 LNHDA, CDR2 SQIVND (reference sequence). The length of the CDR3 is 15 residues. Trimming cost V 0 bases and J 6 bases, with 13 bases left between them. CDR3 nucleotide sequence: TGTGCCAGTAGTATAGACCGGGTACCTAGGGATACGCAGTATTTT. This translates into CASSIDRVPRDTQYF. The full variable domain, with the rest looked up from reference TRBV19 and TRBJ2-3, is DGGITQSPKYLFRKEGQNVTLSCEQNLNHDAMYWYRQDPGQGLRLIYYSQIVNDFQKGDIAEGYSVSREKKESFPLTVTSAQKNPTAFYLCASSIDRVPRDTQYFGPGTRLTVL.

CDR3 nucleotide sequence: TGTGCCAGTGAAGAGTCAGGGGGACCCTATGGCTACACCTTC. As protein: CASEESGGPYGYTF. The rearrangement links TRBV25-1 to TRBJ1-2; TRBD1 agrees at 7 bases. V lost 9 bases, J lost 4 bases, and 11 bases stayed unmatched. The CDR3 runs 14 residues. Per germline, CDR1 MGHDK and CDR2 SYGVNS.

V usage is TRBV18 and J usage is TRBJ2-2; TRBD1 might be the D (6 bases). Trimming took off 3 bases at V and 2 bases at J, with 13 bases between the two ends. Germline V gene sequence: CDR1 KGHSH, CDR2 LQKENI. The CDR3 spans 16 residues. The CDR3 loop reads CASSPRQALNTGELFF. In nucleotides, the CDR3 is TGTGCCAGCTCACCTAGACAGGCGCTAAACACCGGGGAGCTGTTTTTT.

The rearrangement uses TRBV9 and TRBJ2-3; D may be TRBD1 or TRBD2 (6 bases each). The V end was cut by 0 bases, the J end by 4 bases, with 15 bases between. The germline CDR1 and CDR2 sequences are SGDLS and YYNGEE. The CDR3 length is 16 residues. CDR3 sequence reads: CASSVVGAEGADTQYF. The CDR3 coding sequence is TGTGCCAGCAGCGTAGTAGGAGCGGAGGGGGCAGATACGCAGTATTTT.

CDR3 loop: CASSRAHNTEAFF. The CDR3 nucleotides are TGTGCCAGCAGCCGCGCCCACAACACTGAAGCTTTCTTT. This rearrangement joins TRBV7-7 to TRBJ1-1; D uncertain. Germline-derived CDR1 and CDR2 are SSHAT and FNYEAQ (reference sequence). This CDR3 spans 13 amino acids. Trimming left V 5 bases short and J 2 bases short, with 9 bases between.

This chain connects TRBV7-9 to TRBJ2-2; D is perhaps TRBD1 (6 bases). V was shortened by 3 bases and J by 5 bases, with 13 bases between the two germline ends. The CDR3 spans 15 residues. Per the germline V gene, CDR1 is SEHNR and CDR2 is FQNEAQ (reference sequence). CDR3 coding DNA: TGTGCCAGCAGCTTGCAGGGGCGCAGGACCGGGGAGCTGTTTTTT. As protein: CASSLQGRRTGELFF.

This chain uses TRBV30 with TRBJ2-1; no clear D gene. This CDR3 region has 11 residues. V was trimmed by 0 bases and J by 7 bases, leaving 4 bases between them. CDR1 GTSNPN and CDR2 SVGIG come from the germline V gene (reference sequence). As DNA, the CDR3 is TGTGCCTGGAGTGTAGGAAATGAGCAGTTCTTC. Translating it yields CAWSVGNEQFF.

The table lists this clone with a count of one. The V gene is TRBV7-9, the J gene TRBJ2-3; D is unresolved. The CDR3 is made up of 15 amino acids. Germline V gene sequence: CDR1 SEHNR, CDR2 FQNEAQ (reference sequence). The germline V and J ends were trimmed by 5 bases and 0 bases, with 12 bases remaining between them. CDR3 protein: CASSLHAGSTDTQYF. For the CDR3, the DNA is TGTGCCAGCAGCCTACATGCTGGAAGCACAGATACGCAGTATTTT.

This rearrangement joins TRBV18 to TRBJ1-5; maybe TRBD1 (5 bases). V dropped 1 base and J dropped 4 bases, with 5 bases sitting between them. There are 13 residues in the CDR3. CDR1 and CDR2 (germline): KGHSH, LQKENI. DNA for the CDR3: TGTGCCAGCTCACCACGGGGGAATCAGCCCCAGCATTTT. It translates to CASSPRGNQPQHF.

This chain joins TRBV19 and TRBJ1-2; D may be TRBD1 (6 bases). V was clipped by 10 bases and J by 7 bases, with 19 bases between them. Germline V CDR1 and CDR2: LNHDA, SQIVND (reference sequence). CDR3 length: 13 residues. The chain's CDR3 is CATALGGVAGYTF. Here the CDR3 DNA reads TGTGCCACTGCCCTGGGGGGCGTAGCTGGCTACACCTTC.

This rearrangement joins TRBV10-1 to TRBJ2-2; the D gene is possibly TRBD2 (5 bases). CDR1 and CDR2 (germline): WNHNN, SYGVQD (reference sequence). The V end was cut by 0 bases, the J end by 10 bases, with 12 bases between. The CDR3 has 14 residues. As DNA, the CDR3 is TGCGCCAGCAGTGAGTCGTTAGCGTCGGAGGAGCTGTTTTTT. Translating it yields CASSESLASEELFF.

The chain employs TRBV2 and TRBJ2-3; TRBD2 agrees at 9 bases. Germline-derived CDR1 and CDR2 are SNHLY and FYNNEI. Trimming cost V 8 bases and J 0 bases; bases outside gene matches: 6. The CDR3 consists of 15 residues. CDR3 amino acids: CASGFSGGSTDTQYF. CDR3 DNA: TGTGCCAGCGGATTTAGCGGGGGAAGCACAGATACGCAGTATTTT.

The chain combines TRBV18 with TRBJ1-3; 8 positions agree with TRBD1. Germline CDR1 is KGHSH and CDR2 is LQKENI. The CDR3 is made up of 16 amino acids. V lost 1 base and J lost 2; bases outside the gene matches: 4. CDR3 coding DNA: TGTGCCAGCTCACCACTCGGACAGGGCGCTGGAAACACCATATATTTT. This sequence encodes CASSPLGQGAGNTIYF.

The chain is built from TRBV12-5 and TRBJ1-3; D remains unclear. V was trimmed by 2 bases and J by 0 bases, leaving 11 bases between them. Germline V lookup: CDR1 LGHNT, CDR2 FRNRAP. This CDR3 is built from 16 residues. CDR3 residues: CASGLYGTYSGNTIYF. The CDR3 region has the DNA TGTGCTAGTGGTTTGTATGGAACTTACTCTGGAAACACCATATATTTT.

This chain connects TRBV5-1 to TRBJ2-6; D is uncertain. The CDR3 is 12 residues long. Germline loops: CDR1 SGHRS, CDR2 YFSETQ. V lost 5 bases and J lost 6, with 6 bases in between. The CDR3 nucleotides read TGCGCCAGCAGAAGTTTGGCCAACGTCCTGACTTTC. Translated, it gives CASRSLANVLTF.

The chain joins TRBV6-5 to TRBJ2-3; the D gene is possibly TRBD2 (6 bases). The germline gives CDR1 MNHEY, CDR2 SVGAGI. The CDR3 extends over 14 amino acids. V was trimmed by 5 bases and J by 0 bases, leaving 9 bases between them. In DNA form, the CDR3 reads TGTGCCAGCAGTAGCGGGTCTAGCACAGATACGCAGTATTTT. Translated: CASSSGSSTDTQYF.

CDR3 region: CASSPGTSGSSETQYF. For the CDR3, the DNA is TGTGCCAGCAGTCCTGGGACTAGCGGGAGTAGTGAGACCCAGTACTTC. The chain couples TRBV28 to TRBJ2-5; 14 bases map to TRBD2. Unmatched junction bases numbered 7, after V lost 5 bases and J lost 5 bases. CDR1 and CDR2 from the germline V gene are MDHEN and SYDVKM. CDR3 length: 16 residues.